The following is a T cell receptor (beta chain) sequence with its context. These data are taken from a study of sequential checkpoint blockade in melanoma. The overall study: Randomization was 1:1 between first-line nivolumab→ipilimumab and ipilimumab→nivolumab. Maintenance nivolumab came after either treatment sequence.

Germline assignment: CDR1 MNHEY and CDR2 SMNVEV (reference sequence). V lost 7 bases to trimming and J lost 2 bases; unmatched junction nucleotides: 6. The CDR3 is 15 amino acids. The table came from immunoSEQ multiplex PCR; TCRdb's copy has only in-frame clones and leaves some out. The table includes 30,000 to 40,000 clones, 70% to 90% detected once. The treatment is: randomized to nivolumab then ipilimumab (arm A) or the reverse (arm B). No patient had prior DNA-damaging chemotherapy. PBMC sorting kept live CD3+CD8+ cells without CD19 or CD56. Sequences were derived from CD8+ T cells sorted from blood (inferred from file names), sampled from a patient given nivolumab and ipilimumab in sequence. The chain is built from TRBV27 and TRBJ2-3; 10 nucleotides align to TRBD2. The TCR sequence derives from a human donor with melanoma. Here the CDR3 reads CASIPSGSPTDTQYF. The CDR3 DNA is TGTGCCAGCATTCCTAGCGGGAGCCCCACAGATACGCAGTATTTT.